This TCR beta chain stems from a study of T cell responses to AZD1222 COVID-19 vaccine. Study details: Combined were second doses at about 4 or about 12 weeks. Study-wide points: The donors showed a predominance of white British ancestry and of females, with possible underestimation of clonal diversity. Vaccine-associated CD4 TCRs spanned spike, dominant at 160-218 and 743-854.

A note on this clone: Its specificity is unknown.

Clones were read by immunoSEQ multiplex PCR, and TCRdb kept only the in-frame ones, dropping some. Of about 120,000 clones detected, around 85% appear once; the ten largest clones hold 1.6%. The specimen comprised peripheral blood, sampled on day 0 of AZD1222 vaccination. The clonotype comes from an adult in good health.

CDR3 sequence (DNA): TGTGCCAGCAGTAGACCGGGCCACCGGGACTATGGCTACACCTTC. The encoded protein is CASSRPGHRDYGYTF. The rearrangement joins TRBV6-5 to TRBJ1-2, with D hard to call. Trimming pared 5 bases from V and 3 bases from J, leaving 16 bases between. This CDR3 spans 15 amino acids. Germline values: CDR1 MNHEY, CDR2 SVGAGI.